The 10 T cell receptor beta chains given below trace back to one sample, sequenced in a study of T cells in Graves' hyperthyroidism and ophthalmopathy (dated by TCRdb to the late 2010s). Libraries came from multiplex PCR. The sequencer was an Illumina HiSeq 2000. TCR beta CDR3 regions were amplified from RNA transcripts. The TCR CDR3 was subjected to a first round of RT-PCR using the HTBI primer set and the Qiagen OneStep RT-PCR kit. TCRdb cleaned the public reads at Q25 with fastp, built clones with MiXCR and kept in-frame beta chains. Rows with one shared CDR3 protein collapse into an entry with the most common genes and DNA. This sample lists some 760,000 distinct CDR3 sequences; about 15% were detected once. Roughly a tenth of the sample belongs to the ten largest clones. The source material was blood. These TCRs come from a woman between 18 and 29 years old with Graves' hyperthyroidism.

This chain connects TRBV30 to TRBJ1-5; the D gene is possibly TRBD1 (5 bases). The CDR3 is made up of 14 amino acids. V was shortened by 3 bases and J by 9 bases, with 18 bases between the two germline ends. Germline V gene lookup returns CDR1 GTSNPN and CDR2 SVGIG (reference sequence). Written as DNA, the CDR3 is TGTGCCTGGAGCCGACTGGGGGGGGAGGGGCCCCAGCATTTT. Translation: CAWSRLGGEGPQHF. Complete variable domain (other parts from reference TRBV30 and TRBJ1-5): SQTIHQWPATLVQPVGSPLSLECTVEGTSNPNLYWYRQAAGRGLQLLFYSVGIGQISSEVPQNLSASRPQDRQFILSSKKLLLSDSGFYLCAWSRLGGEGPQHFGDGTRLSIL.

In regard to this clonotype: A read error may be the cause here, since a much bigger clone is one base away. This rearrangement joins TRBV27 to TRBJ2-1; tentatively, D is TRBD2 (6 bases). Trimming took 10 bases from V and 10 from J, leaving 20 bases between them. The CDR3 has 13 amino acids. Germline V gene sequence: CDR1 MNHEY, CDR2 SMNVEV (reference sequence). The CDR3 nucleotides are TGTGCCACACGGCGGGACGGGTGGAGGGAGCAGTTCTTC. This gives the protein CATRRDGWREQFF.

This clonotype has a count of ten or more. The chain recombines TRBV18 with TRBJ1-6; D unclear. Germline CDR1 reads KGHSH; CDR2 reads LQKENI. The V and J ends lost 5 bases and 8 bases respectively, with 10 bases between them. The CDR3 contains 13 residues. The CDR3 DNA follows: TGTGCCAGCTCAAAAAAGGGTTATTCACCCCTCCACTTT. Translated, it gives CASSKKGYSPLHF.

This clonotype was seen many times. CDR3 nucleotide sequence: TGTGCCTGGAGTGGGGGTAGCGGGTACAATGAGCAGTTCTTC. Translated, it gives CAWSGGSGYNEQFF. The chain employs TRBV30 and TRBJ2-1; 7 positions match TRBD2. The CDR3 runs 14 residues. V was pared by 1 base and J by 4 bases, with 4 bases of the junction left unmatched. CDR1 and CDR2 (germline): GTSNPN, SVGIG (reference sequence).

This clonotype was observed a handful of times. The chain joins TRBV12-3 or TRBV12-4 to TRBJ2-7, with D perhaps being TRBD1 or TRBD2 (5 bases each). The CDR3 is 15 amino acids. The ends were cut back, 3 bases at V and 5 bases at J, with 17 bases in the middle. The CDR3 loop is CASSFPGTFINEQYF. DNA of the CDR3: TGTGCCAGCAGTTTTCCAGGGACCTTTATCAACGAGCAGTACTTC.

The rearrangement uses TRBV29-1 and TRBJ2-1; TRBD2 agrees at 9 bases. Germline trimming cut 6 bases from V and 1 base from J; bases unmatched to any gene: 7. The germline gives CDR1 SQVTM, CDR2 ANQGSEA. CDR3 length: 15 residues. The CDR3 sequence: CSVVETSGSYNEQFF. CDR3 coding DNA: TGCAGCGTCGTTGAAACTAGCGGGTCCTACAATGAGCAGTTCTTC.

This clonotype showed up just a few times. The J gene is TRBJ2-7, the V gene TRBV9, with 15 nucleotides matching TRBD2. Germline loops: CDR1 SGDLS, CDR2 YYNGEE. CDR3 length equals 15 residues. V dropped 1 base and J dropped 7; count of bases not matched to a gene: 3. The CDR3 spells CASSVTGTSGGEQYF. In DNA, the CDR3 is TGTGCCAGCAGCGTAACCGGGACTAGCGGGGGGGAGCAGTACTTC.

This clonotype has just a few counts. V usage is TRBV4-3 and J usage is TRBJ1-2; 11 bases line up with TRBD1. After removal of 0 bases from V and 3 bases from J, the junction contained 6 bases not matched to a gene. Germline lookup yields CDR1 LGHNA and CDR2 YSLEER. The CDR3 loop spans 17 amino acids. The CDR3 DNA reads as TGCGCCAGCAGCCAAGATAGGGGGACAGGGGGATACTATGGCTACACCTTC. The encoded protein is CASSQDRGTGGYYGYTF.

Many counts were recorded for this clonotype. CDR3 nucleotides: TGTGCCAGCAGCGTAGATGGGACTAGCGGGAGATCCTCTCTGGGGCAGTACTTC. Amino acid sequence: CASSVDGTSGRSSLGQYF. The chain links TRBV9 to TRBJ2-7; TRBD2 matches at 14 bases. V trimming: 0 bases; J trimming: 9 bases; junction bases outside the gene matches: 14. Germline loops: CDR1 SGDLS, CDR2 YYNGEE. This CDR3 is built from 18 residues.

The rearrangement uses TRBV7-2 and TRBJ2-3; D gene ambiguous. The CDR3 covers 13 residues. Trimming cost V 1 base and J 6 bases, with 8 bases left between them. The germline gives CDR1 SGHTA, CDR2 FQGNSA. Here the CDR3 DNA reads TGTGCCAGCAGCTTAGGGATGACGGATACGCAGTATTTT. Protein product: CASSLGMTDTQYF.